Listed below are T cell receptor beta chains from one sample, sequenced in a study of sequential checkpoint blockade in melanoma. Libraries were prepared by immunoSEQ multiplex PCR; TCRdb keeps only in-frame clonotypes and omits some of them. The sample lists fewer than 5,500 clones, over 15% seen once, with roughly 8.1% in the top ten. The specimen was tumor tissue (inferred from file names), collected from a patient given nivolumab and ipilimumab in sequence. The receptor set was obtained from a human donor with melanoma. CDR3s include the opening cysteine and the closing phenylalanine or tryptophan. The order of the fields is D gene, clone size, V gene, J gene, CDR3 DNA, CDR3 protein. D genes are given only for firm matches. Only part of the rows carry a size: once, few, many, or a class if the clone is expanded.

>TRBD2|medium-sized|TRBV6-8|TRBJ2-1
TGTGCCAGCAGTTCCAGGACTAGCCCCTACAATGAGCAGTTCTTC
CASSSRTSPYNEQFF
>-|medium-sized|TRBV4-1|TRBJ2-1
TGCGCCAGCAGCCAAGAGGAACAGGGCCATGAGCAGTTCTTC
CASSQEEQGHEQFF
>TRBD2|-|TRBV10-2|TRBJ2-7
TGCGCCAGCGCATTCCCGGGACTAGGGGCATCTAATGAGCAGTACTTC
CASAFPGLGASNEQYF
>-|-|TRBV5-1|TRBJ2-7
TGCGCCAGCAGCTTGGAATCGTCCAGGCGCTCCTACGAGCAGTACTTC
CASSLESSRRSYEQYF
>-|few|TRBV7-1|TRBJ1-1
TGTGCCAGCAGCTTAGCTCGCCAGACTGAAGCTTTCTTT
CASSLARQTEAFF
>TRBD1|many|TRBV11-3|TRBJ1-1
TGTGCCAGCAGCTTATACCCAGGGGGGAACACTGAAGCTTTCTTT
CASSLYPGGNTEAFF
>-|many|TRBV11-3|TRBJ1-5
TGTGCCAGCAGCTTGGGAGGCGGCCATTATAGCAATCAGCCCCAGCATTTT
CASSLGGGHYSNQPQHF
>-|-|TRBV6-8|TRBJ1-5
TGTGCCAGCAGTCCTTCGGGGGGCTCGAATCAGCCCCAGCATTTT
CASSPSGGSNQPQHF
>TRBD2|many|TRBV11-3|TRBJ2-5
TGTGCCAGCAGCTTGGGAGGGCAGACAAAGCAAGAGACCCAGTACTTC
CASSLGGQTKQETQYF
>TRBD1|many|TRBV11-3|TRBJ2-2
TGTGCCAGCAGCTCCAGACAGGGGGCGAACACCGGGGAGCTGTTTTTT
CASSSRQGANTGELFF
>TRBD1|-|TRBV14|TRBJ1-2
TGTGCCAGCAGCCATTGGACAGGGCCCTATGGCTACACCTTC
CASSHWTGPYGYTF
>-|-|TRBV28|TRBJ2-5
TGTGCCAGCACCCACCTGGGGGGTTTTGGGGGAAAAGAGACCCAGTACTTC
CASTHLGGFGGKETQYF
>TRBD2|medium-sized|TRBV6-1|TRBJ2-1
TGTGCCAGCAGTGAAGGGACTAGTCAAGCCAATGAGCAGTTCTTC
CASSEGTSQANEQFF
>-|few|TRBV28|TRBJ1-4
TGTGCCAGCTTAGCAGGGACTAGGGAAAAACTGTTTTTT
CASLAGTREKLFF
>-|few|TRBV19|TRBJ2-2
TGTGCCAGTAGTAGCCAACAGGGTTCCGGGGAGCTGTTTTTT
CASSSQQGSGELFF
>TRBD1|many|TRBV11-3|TRBJ2-2
TGTGCCAGCAGCTGGGAGACAGGGGTCGGGGAGCTGTTTTTT
CASSWETGVGELFF
>-|many|TRBV1|TRBJ2-4
TGCGCCAGCAGCACTTTCGTTAGCGGGTTTCAGTACTTC
CASSTFVSGFQYF
>-|few|TRBV4-1|TRBJ2-7
TGCGCCAGCAGCCAAGAATGGGAGGTCCCACGCTACGAGCAGTACTTC
CASSQEWEVPRYEQYF
>TRBD2|many|TRBV6-8|TRBJ2-1
TGTGCCAGCAGTTCGGCGGGGGGGCCGTATAATGAGCAGTTCTTC
CASSSAGGPYNEQFF
>-|-|TRBV5-1|TRBJ2-7
TGCGCCAGCAGCTCGACAGCGGGCTCCTACGAGCAGTACTTC
CASSSTAGSYEQYF
>TRBD1|-|TRBV18|TRBJ2-1
TGTGCCAGCTCACTTGTTGGGACAGTCTCCTACAATGAGCAGTTCTTC
CASSLVGTVSYNEQFF
>-|once|TRBV28|TRBJ1-1
TGTGCCAGCAGTTTAATTCGGGGAAGTCGGACTGAAGCTTTCTTT
CASSLIRGSRTEAFF
>TRBD1|many|TRBV10-3|TRBJ1-2
TGTGCCGCCACCGATTTATGGGACAGCCGTAACTATGGCTACACCTTC
CAATDLWDSRNYGYTF
>-|-|TRBV4-1|TRBJ2-3
TGCGCCAGCAGCCAAGCCCCTCTCGAAGATACGCAGTATTTT
CASSQAPLEDTQYF
>-|-|TRBV18|TRBJ2-3
TGTGCCAGCTCCCAACTAGTTAGCACAGATACGCAGTATTTT
CASSQLVSTDTQYF
>TRBD1|many|TRBV11-1|TRBJ1-5
TGTGCCAGCAGCCTGGGGACAGGGAGGAGGGGGCCCCAGCATTTT
CASSLGTGRRGPQHF
>-|medium-sized|TRBV4-1|TRBJ1-6
TGCGCCAGCAGCCCCGAGAATAGGCAGGGGAAGGATTCACCCCTCCACTTT
CASSPENRQGKDSPLHF
>TRBD2|once|TRBV19|TRBJ2-7
TGTGCCAGTAGTATTGGGGGGGCCTACGAGCAGTACTTC
CASSIGGAYEQYF
>TRBD1|-|TRBV6-8|TRBJ2-3
TGTGCCACCCTCAACAGGGGGCAAGGAGATACGCAGTATTTT
CATLNRGQGDTQYF
>-|few|TRBV28|TRBJ2-7
TGTGCCAGCCTGACAGGCGTCGGCTACGAGCAGTACTTC
CASLTGVGYEQYF
>-|few|TRBV6-8|TRBJ1-2
TGTGCCAGCAGCGCGGAGTTGGGTAACTATGGCTACACCTTC
CASSAELGNYGYTF
>-|few|TRBV9|TRBJ2-5
TGTGCCAGCAGCGTAGGAGGCGTGGAGACCCAGTACTTC
CASSVGGVETQYF
>-|once|TRBV28|TRBJ2-7
TGTGCCAGCAGTTCTTTCGCGGGGGCTAACGAGCAGTACTTC
CASSSFAGANEQYF
>-|few|TRBV6-8|TRBJ1-1
TGTGCCACCTACGCCCAGGGAAGGAACACTGAAGCTTTCTTT
CATYAQGRNTEAFF
>-|-|TRBV9|TRBJ2-7
TGTGCCAGCAGCGTAGGGGGGACCCCAAGTTTGGAGCAGTACTTC
CASSVGGTPSLEQYF
>TRBD1|few|TRBV9|TRBJ2-5
TGTGCCAGCAGCGAGGGACAGGGTCTCAAAGAGACCCAGTACTTC
CASSEGQGLKETQYF
>TRBD1|few|TRBV11-3|TRBJ2-5
TGTGCCAGCAGTCCAACCCCCGGGACAGGAGAGACCCAGTACTTC
CASSPTPGTGETQYF
>-|-|TRBV4-1|TRBJ2-3
TGCGCCAGCAGCCAAGATGCCCCGGGGGAGGGGGCCGGGGGAGATACGCAGTATTTT
CASSQDAPGEGAGGDTQYF
>-|-|TRBV6-8|TRBJ1-5
TGTGCCAGCAGTTACTCTAAGGACAGCCTTCAGCCCCAGCATTTT
CASSYSKDSLQPQHF
>TRBD1|-|TRBV10-2|TRBJ1-5
TGCGCCAGCAGCACCGGGACAGGGTACAGCAATCAGCCCCAGCATTTT
CASSTGTGYSNQPQHF
>-|-|TRBV12-5|TRBJ1-6
TGTGCCAGCACCAAAGGGGGTTATAATTCACCCCTCCACTTT
CASTKGGYNSPLHF
>TRBD1|large|TRBV4-1|TRBJ1-4
TGCGCCAGCAGCCAAGACCCCGGGACAGGGGGAAATGAAAAACTGTTTTTT
CASSQDPGTGGNEKLFF
>-|-|TRBV6-8|TRBJ2-2
TGTGCCAGCAGTTACTCGGGTTTCGCGAACACCGGGGAGCTGTTTTTT
CASSYSGFANTGELFF
>-|medium-sized|TRBV11-3|TRBJ2-2
TGTGCCAGCAGCTTTTCTGGGGTTTGGACCGGGGAGCTGTTTTTT
CASSFSGVWTGELFF
>-|few|TRBV4-1|TRBJ2-3
TGCGCCAGCAGCCAACAGGGGTCTACCAATAGAGATACGCAGTATTTT
CASSQQGSTNRDTQYF
>-|once|TRBV23-1|TRBJ2-4
TGCGCCAGCAGTCAATGGCGACGACAGCCAGCCAAAAACATTCAGTACTTC
CASSQWRRQPAKNIQYF
>-|-|TRBV28|TRBJ2-3
TGTGCCAGCTTTGGACCGCTCACAGATACGCAGTATTTT
CASFGPLTDTQYF
>-|-|TRBV18|TRBJ2-3
TGTGCCAGCTCACCAGCGTCAAACACAGATACGCAGTATTTT
CASSPASNTDTQYF
>-|-|TRBV6-8|TRBJ2-6
TGTGCCAGCAACCCCCAGGGGACCGGGGCCAACGTCCTGACTTTC
CASNPQGTGANVLTF
>TRBD2|-|TRBV6-7|TRBJ2-1
TGTGCCAGCAGTTCCTCGGTATCAAGGTACGGGGGGCATGGAGGACTAGCCCCCTACAATGAGCAGTTCTTC
CASSSSVSRYGGHGGLAPYNEQFF
>TRBD1|few|TRBV28|TRBJ2-1
TGTGCCAGCAAGCATCCGGGACAGGGAGGGGACAATGAGCAGTTCTTC
CASKHPGQGGDNEQFF
>TRBD1|medium-sized|TRBV6-8|TRBJ2-1
TGTGCCAGCAGTGACTCGGGGACAGTCACCTACAATGAGCAGTTCTTC
CASSDSGTVTYNEQFF
>-|many|TRBV6-8|TRBJ1-5
TGTGCCAGCAGTTACTTAAGTTCGAATAGCAATCAGCCCCAGCATTTT
CASSYLSSNSNQPQHF
>-|-|TRBV18|TRBJ1-6
TGTGCCAGCTCACCTGTGGTTGGGTCCTATAATTCACCCCTCCACTTT
CASSPVVGSYNSPLHF
>-|many|TRBV4-1|TRBJ2-5
TGCGCCAGCAGCCAAGGAGTCGAGGACAAAGAGACCCAGTACTTC
CASSQGVEDKETQYF
>TRBD2|medium-sized|TRBV11-3|TRBJ2-3
TGTGCCAGCAGCTTGTTAACGGGGGGGGCAGATACGCAGTATTTT
CASSLLTGGADTQYF
>-|large|TRBV30|TRBJ1-1
TGTGCCTGGAGTTGGCAGACTGAAGCTTTCTTT
CAWSWQTEAFF